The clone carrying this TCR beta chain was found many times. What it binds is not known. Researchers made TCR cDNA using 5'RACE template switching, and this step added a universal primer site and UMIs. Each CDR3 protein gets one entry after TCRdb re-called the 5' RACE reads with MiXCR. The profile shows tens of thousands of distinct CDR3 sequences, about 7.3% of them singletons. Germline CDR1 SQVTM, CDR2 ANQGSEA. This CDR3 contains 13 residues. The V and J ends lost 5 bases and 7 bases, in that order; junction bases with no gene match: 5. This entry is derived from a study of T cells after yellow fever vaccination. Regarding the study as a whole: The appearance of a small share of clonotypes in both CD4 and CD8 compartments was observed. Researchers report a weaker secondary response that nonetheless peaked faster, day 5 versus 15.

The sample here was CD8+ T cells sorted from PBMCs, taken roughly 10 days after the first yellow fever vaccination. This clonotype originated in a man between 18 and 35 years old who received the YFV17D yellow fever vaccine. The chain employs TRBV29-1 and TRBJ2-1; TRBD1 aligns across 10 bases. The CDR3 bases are TGCAGCGTTAGGACAGGGGGTGTGAATGAGCAGTTCTTC. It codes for CSVRTGGVNEQFF.